The sequence of this T cell receptor (beta chain) was determined in a study of breast tumors, draining lymph nodes, adjacent tissues. Study-wide results and limits: Compared with lymph nodes, tumors were less diverse; compared with nontumor tissue, more.

The lymph nodes were axillary draining lymph nodes from breast cancer patients. From the multiplex PCR reads, TCRdb called clonotypes with MiXCR, one entry per CDR3 protein. Of 100,000 to 150,000 distinct CDR3 sequences in the sample, 20% are singletons; the top ten hold roughly 4%. This clonotype appeared many times. The antigen is unknown. The sample comprised axillary lymph node tissue. The receptor was isolated from a female donor with breast cancer. Some clones in this sample may be carry-over from other donors' samples.

The CDR3 DNA reads as TGTGCCAGCAGCTTAGTTGGTCTCAGGACAGATACGCAGTATTTT. Its protein product is CASSLVGLRTDTQYF. The V call is TRBV11-2, the J call TRBJ2-3, with D hard to call. The V gene lost 1 base and the J gene lost 3 bases, with 11 bases spanning the gap. The V gene's germline CDR1 is SGHAT and CDR2 FQNNGV. CDR3 length equals 15 residues.